Here is one T cell receptor beta chain with its context. Between the trimmed V and J ends, which lost 0 bases and 8 bases, there was a span of 8 bases. This CDR3 spans 13 amino acids. CDR1 is WNHNN, CDR2 SYGVQD, per germline (reference sequence). The data stem from a study of blood T cell repertoires in COVID-19. This table comes from immunoSEQ multiplex PCR, and its TCRdb copy is limited to in-frame clones, with some not included. The sample consists of 55,000 to 75,000 clones, around 84% of them appearing once. The gene calls are TRBV10-1 and TRBJ2-1, with a tentative D call TRBD2 (7 bases). Sequences were obtained from peripheral blood. This clonotype originated in a human donor with active COVID-19. The donor label of this sample is uncertain. The CDR3 here is CASSESGGDEQFF. The CDR3 DNA follows: TGCGCCAGCAGTGAGTCAGGGGGGGATGAGCAGTTCTTC.